The clone carrying this T cell receptor (beta chain) was observed a single time. No antigen is known for it. Each sample yielded at least 6 million isolated PBMCs. This sample was included in a study of blood T cells in healthy people across ages. Germline V gene sequence: CDR1 SGDLS, CDR2 YYNGEE. The CDR3 runs to 15 residues. V shed 0 bases and J shed 1 base, with 9 bases lying between them. A sample-barcoded 5' primer and a J-beta primer mix were used in a second PCR of about 7 to 12 cycles. TCRdb fed the 5' RACE reads into MiXCR, producing one record per CDR3 protein. The table has about 1.6 million distinct CDR3 sequences, roughly 32% seen once; the top ten hold roughly 10%. Findings and caveats of the study: Long-lived donors had more naive CD4+ cells and higher diversity than aged donors.

The chain has TRBV9 and TRBJ2-3; D possibly matches TRBD1 or TRBD2 (5 bases each). This receptor was taken from a woman aged 25-40 years in good health. Sample: blood. The CDR3 sequence is CASSVDPGRTDTQYF. Here the CDR3 DNA reads TGTGCCAGCAGCGTAGATCCGGGGCGCACAGATACGCAGTATTTT.